This T cell receptor beta chain was recovered during a study of cytomegalovirus exposure and HLA in healthy donors. Study-wide findings and caveats: It was reported that TCR beta sequences correctly inferred the HLA-A and HLA-B alleles for most subjects. Among TCR beta chains, those listed as cytomegalovirus-associated numbered fewer than 200. Later analysis identified 17,000 or so TCR beta sequences associated with HLA alleles, using a false discovery rate threshold of 0.05.

The CDR3 loop spans 15 amino acids. With 3 bases removed from V and 2 bases from J, the gap between germline ends came to 14 bases. CDR1 GTSNPN and CDR2 SVGIG come from the germline V gene (reference sequence). Regarding this clone: Its antigen remains unidentified.

A multiplex PCR was run with 60 Vbeta primers and 13 Jbeta primers. Method: immunoSEQ multiplex PCR; TCRdb's copy keeps in-frame clones and lacks some. There are over 250,000 clones in the sample; approximately 70% occur only once, and around 2.3% lies in the top ten. The sequence was obtained from a female donor in good health and CMV-seronegative. Sequencing was carried out using PBMCs. The genes are TRBV30 and TRBJ2-1; possibly TRBD2 for D (6 bases). The DNA for the CDR3 is TGTGCCTGGAGCCTTAGCGGCTATGCCTACAATGAGCAGTTCTTC. Residues: CAWSLSGYAYNEQFF.